This T cell receptor beta chain was recovered during a study of blood T cell repertoires in COVID-19. TCRdb keeps only in-frame clones here, not all; method: immunoSEQ multiplex PCR. The sample carries about 210,000 clones, 80% to 90% recorded once. On this clone itself: Other DNA sequences of this sample code for an identical CDR3.

The receptor's source is a woman aged 40-49 years with acute COVID-19. Input material: PBMCs or T cells enriched from blood (not recorded which).

CDR3: CASSLGLAGGTDTQYF. CDR3 DNA sequence: TGTGCCAGCAGCTTAGGGTTAGCGGGAGGGACAGATACGCAGTATTTT. This chain connects TRBV7-2 to TRBJ2-3, with 11 bases that match TRBD2. V lost 1 base, J lost 3 bases, and 3 bases stayed unmatched. The V gene's germline CDR1 is SGHTA and CDR2 FQGNSA. The CDR3 contains 16 residues.